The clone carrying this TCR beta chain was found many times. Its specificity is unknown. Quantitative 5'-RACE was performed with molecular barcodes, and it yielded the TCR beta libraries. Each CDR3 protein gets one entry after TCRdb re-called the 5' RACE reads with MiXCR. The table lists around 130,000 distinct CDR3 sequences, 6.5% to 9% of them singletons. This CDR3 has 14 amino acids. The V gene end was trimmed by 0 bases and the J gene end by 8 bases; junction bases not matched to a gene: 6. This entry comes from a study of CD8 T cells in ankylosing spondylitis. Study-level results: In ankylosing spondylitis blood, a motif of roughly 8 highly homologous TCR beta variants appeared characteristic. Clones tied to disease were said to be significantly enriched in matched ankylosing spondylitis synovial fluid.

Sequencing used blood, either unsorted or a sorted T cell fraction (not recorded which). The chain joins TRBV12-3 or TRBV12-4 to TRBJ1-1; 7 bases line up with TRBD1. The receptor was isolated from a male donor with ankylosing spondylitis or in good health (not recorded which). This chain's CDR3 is CASSLALRTGEAFF. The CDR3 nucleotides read TGTGCCAGCAGTTTAGCGCTAAGGACAGGCGAAGCTTTCTTT.